The 27 T cell receptor beta chains in this list originate from one sample, sequenced in a study of cytomegalovirus exposure and HLA in healthy donors. With 60 Vbeta and 13 Jbeta primers, the PCR was carried out. Repertoires were generated with immunoSEQ multiplex PCR, while TCRdb's copy carries only in-frame clones and drops some. The repertoire holds tens of thousands of clones, with roughly four fifths as singletons. The sequenced sample consisted of PBMCs. These receptors came from a man aged 30-40 years in good health and CMV-seronegative.

The chain links TRBV7-3 to TRBJ1-1, with TRBD1 matching over 7 bases. V dropped 5 bases and J dropped 7; count of bases not matched to a gene: 7. The CDR3 contains 13 residues. In germline, CDR1 is SGHTA, CDR2 FQGTGA. The CDR3 reads CASSKGGRNEAFF. The CDR3 coding sequence is TGTGCCAGCAGCAAAGGGGGCCGGAATGAAGCTTTCTTT.

The chain uses TRBV6-1 and TRBJ2-7; TRBD1 is a possible D gene (6 bases). Germline loops: CDR1 MNHNS, CDR2 SASEGT. The CDR3 spans 12 residues. The V end was cut by 6 bases, the J end by 4 bases, with 10 bases between. The CDR3 region is CASRRTGYEQYV. CDR3 DNA sequence: TGTGCCAGCAGACGAACAGGGTACGAGCAGTACGTC.

The V gene is TRBV29-1, the J gene TRBJ1-5; the match to TRBD1 covers 7 bases. This CDR3 has 14 amino acids. With V trimmed by 2 bases and J by 5 bases, 6 bases remained unmatched. CDR1 and CDR2 (germline): SQVTM, ANQGSEA. As DNA, the CDR3 is TGCAGCGTTGAATCAGGGGGGAAAGATCAGCCCCAGCATTTT. It specifies CSVESGGKDQPQHF.

This rearrangement joins TRBV13 to TRBJ2-1, with 9 bases lining up with TRBD1. The CDR3 extends over 15 amino acids. The germline V gene has CDR1 PRHDT and CDR2 FYEKMQ (reference sequence). J lost 8 bases, V lost 4 bases, and 9 bases had no gene match. The CDR3 bases are TGTGCCAGCAGCTCTCCGGGACAGGGCCAAGATGAGCAGTTCTTC. Translating gives CASSSPGQGQDEQFF.

This chain uses TRBV19 with TRBJ1-5; D is undetermined. The germline V gene has CDR1 LNHDA and CDR2 SQIVND (reference sequence). The CDR3 contains 13 residues. V lost 5 bases and J lost 1, with 6 bases in between. The DNA of the CDR3 is TGTGCCAGTAGTCAAATCAGCAATCAGCCCCAGCATTTT. This translates into CASSQISNQPQHF.

The V and J genes are TRBV19 and TRBJ1-1; D unresolved. V lost 4 bases, J lost 4 bases, and 10 bases lay in between. Per the germline V gene, CDR1 is LNHDA and CDR2 is SQIVND (reference sequence). This CDR3 region has 13 residues. CDR3 amino acids: CASSTPPGTEAFF. The CDR3 nucleotides read TGTGCCAGTAGTACCCCTCCAGGCACTGAAGCTTTCTTT.

The V call is TRBV9, the J call TRBJ1-1; possibly TRBD1 for D (5 bases). Trimming shortened V by 4 bases and J by 4 bases, and 11 bases separated the two germline ends. The CDR3 loop spans 13 amino acids. Germline CDR1 is SGDLS and CDR2 is YYNGEE. For the CDR3, the DNA is TGTGCCAGCAGCACAGACAGCTTCACTGAAGCTTTCTTT. Its translation: CASSTDSFTEAFF.

The rearrangement uses TRBV9 and TRBJ1-1; 7 nucleotides align to TRBD1. J gave up 3 bases and V 0 bases, and 5 bases lay outside the gene matches. Germline CDR1 SGDLS, CDR2 YYNGEE. The CDR3 contains 15 residues. CDR3 residues: CASSVGPDRHTEAFF. The CDR3 region has the DNA TGTGCCAGCAGCGTAGGTCCGGACAGGCACACTGAAGCTTTCTTT.

This rearrangement joins TRBV4-2 to TRBJ2-5, with 12 bases lining up with TRBD1. The trim removed 3 bases at V and 5 bases at J, leaving 7 bases unmatched. The germline CDR1 and CDR2 sequences are LGHNA and YNFKEQ. CDR3 size: 16 residues. The CDR3 reads CASSQRTGQGAETQYF. Here the CDR3 DNA reads TGTGCCAGCAGCCAGAGGACGGGACAGGGGGCGGAGACCCAGTACTTC.

This clone turned up a few times. This sample includes further DNA sequences coding for the same CDR3. The V and J genes are TRBV5-1 and TRBJ1-1, with D perhaps TRBD1 (6 bases). V was cut by 0 bases and J by 2 bases, with 8 bases left in between. CDR1 is SGHRS and CDR2 is YFSETQ in the germline V gene. The CDR3 is 14 residues long. CDR3 sequence: CASSLAQGNTEAFF. CDR3 coding DNA: TGCGCCAGCAGCTTGGCACAGGGAAACACTGAAGCTTTCTTT. The full variable domain, its missing parts supplied by reference TRBV5-1 and TRBJ1-1, is KAGVTQTPRYLIKTRGQQVTLSCSPISGHRSVSWYQQTPGQGLQFLFEYFSETQRNKGNFPGRFSGRQFSNSRSEMNVSTLELGDSALYLCASSLAQGNTEAFFGQGTRLTVV.

The chain joins TRBV4-2 to TRBJ2-1; 9 bases match TRBD1. Germline trimming cut 0 bases from V and 0 bases from J; bases unmatched to any gene: 6. This CDR3 spans 18 amino acids. The germline gives CDR1 LGHNA, CDR2 YNFKEQ. CDR3 in DNA: TGTGCCAGCAGCCAAGATCGTTCGGGACAGGGCTCCTACAATGAGCAGTTCTTC. Translating it yields CASSQDRSGQGSYNEQFF.

V is TRBV27 and J is TRBJ1-2, with 7 bases that match TRBD1. V lost 6 bases, J lost 1 base, and 8 bases stayed unmatched. CDR1 and CDR2 (germline): MNHEY, SMNVEV (reference sequence). The CDR3 is 15 residues long. This CDR3 is CASSRRDSINYGYTF. The CDR3 DNA reads TGTGCCAGCAGCCGCAGGGACAGTATTAACTATGGCTACACCTTC.

The rearrangement uses TRBV13 and TRBJ2-7; maybe TRBD2 (7 bases). V lost 5 bases, J lost 5 bases, and 22 bases lay in between. This CDR3 contains 16 residues. Per the germline V gene, CDR1 is PRHDT and CDR2 is FYEKMQ (reference sequence). This CDR3 reads CASSTHIRDGGHEQYF. The CDR3 DNA sequence: TGTGCCAGCAGCACCCATATCAGGGACGGGGGGCACGAGCAGTACTTC.

This clone has a single count. This chain links TRBV9 with TRBJ2-2, with 7 bases identical to TRBD2. Germline V gene data show CDR1 as SGDLS and CDR2 as YYNGEE. The CDR3 runs to 17 residues. With 0 bases clipped from V and 1 base from J, the junction kept 6 bases outside the gene matches. CDR3 coding DNA: TGTGCCAGCAGCGTAGGTGTTGCGGGGGAGAACACCGGGGAGCTGTTTTTT. Translated: CASSVGVAGENTGELFF.

J is TRBJ1-2 and V is TRBV5-6; the D gene is possibly TRBD1 (5 bases). Per the germline V gene, CDR1 is SGHDT and CDR2 is YYEEEE. The CDR3 contains 13 residues. V dropped 0 bases and J dropped 7 bases, with 10 bases sitting between them. This chain's CDR3 is CASSLEGAAGYTF. CDR3 sequence (DNA): TGTGCCAGCAGCTTGGAAGGGGCGGCTGGCTACACCTTC.

To note about this clone: At one boundary the junction diverges from the germline segment, which might be a read error. V usage is TRBV15 and J usage is TRBJ1-4; 9 positions match TRBD1. Per the germline V gene, CDR1 is LNHNV and CDR2 is YYDKDF (reference sequence). The length of the CDR3 is 15 residues. As DNA, the CDR3 is TGTGCCACCAGCAGAGAACAGGGGGCGAGGGAAACACTGTTTTTT. It specifies CATSREQGARETLFF.

The chain employs TRBV7-8 and TRBJ2-3, with TRBD2 identical over 14 bases. V was clipped by 5 bases and J by 4 bases; unmatched bases: 5. Germline values: CDR1 SGHVS, CDR2 FQNEAQ. The CDR3 is 16 amino acids. The CDR3 reads CASSARLAGGPDTQYF. DNA for the CDR3: TGTGCCAGCAGCGCACGACTAGCGGGGGGGCCAGATACGCAGTATTTT. The whole variable domain, filled in from reference TRBV7-8 and TRBJ2-3, reads GAGVSQSPRYKVAKRGQDVALRCDPISGHVSLFWYQQALGQGPEFLTYFQNEAQLDKSGLPSDRFFAERPEGSVSTLKIQRTQQEDSAVYLCASSARLAGGPDTQYFGPGTRLTVL.

This clone came up many times. The chain joins TRBV7-6 to TRBJ1-3, with D tentatively TRBD1 (6 bases). V gave up 3 bases and J gave up 3 bases, with 9 bases separating them. Germline V gives CDR1 SGHVS, CDR2 FNYEAQ. The CDR3 is 14 amino acids. CDR3 in amino acids: CASSLGGGGNTIYF. DNA of the CDR3: TGTGCCAGCAGCTTGGGAGGGGGTGGAAACACCATATATTTT.

The chain carries TRBV4-2 and TRBJ2-3; 11 positions match TRBD2. Germline V gene data show CDR1 as LGHNA and CDR2 as YNFKEQ. V gave up 0 bases and J gave up 10 bases; unmatched junction bases: 12. The length of the CDR3 is 17 residues. The CDR3 region has the DNA TGTGCCAGCAGCCAAGACCTAACTAGCGGGGGCGCCCGGGCGCAGTATTTT. Its translation is CASSQDLTSGGARAQYF.

The V call is TRBV6-1, the J call TRBJ1-1; D is perhaps TRBD1 (6 bases). Germline CDR1 MNHNS, CDR2 SASEGT. V lost 7 bases and J 5 bases, leaving 20 bases between the germline ends. The CDR3 covers 15 residues. The CDR3, as DNA: TGTGCCAGCAAACCCTCGGTGGGGGCTGGAACTGAAGCTTTCTTT. It codes for CASKPSVGAGTEAFF.

In its sample, this clone was seen once. The V gene is TRBV4-3, the J gene TRBJ2-1, with TRBD2 identical over 10 bases. Germline loops: CDR1 LGHNA, CDR2 YSLEER. The trim removed 3 bases at V and 9 bases at J, leaving 11 bases unmatched. The CDR3 covers 16 residues. CDR3 in DNA: TGCGCCAGCAGCCACCAGAGCGGGGGGGGAGGCTCTGAGCAGTTCTTC. Protein sequence: CASSHQSGGGGSEQFF.

This clone came up a few times. The chain joins TRBV4-3 to TRBJ1-4, with 10 bases identical to TRBD1. This CDR3 comprises 15 residues. Germline loops: CDR1 LGHNA, CDR2 YSLEER. J gave up 6 bases and V 4 bases, and 5 bases lay outside the gene matches. The CDR3, as DNA: TGCGCCAGCAGCCCTACAGGGACAGGGGATGAAAAACTGTTTTTT. It is translated as CASSPTGTGDEKLFF.

In regard to this clone: At one boundary the junction diverges from the germline segment, which might be a read error. This chain connects TRBV7-9 to TRBJ2-4; D gene unclear. This CDR3 is built from 13 residues. The germline gives CDR1 SEHNR, CDR2 FQNEAQ (reference sequence). The CDR3 region is CSSSLALAGIQYF. Here the CDR3 DNA reads TGTTCCAGCAGCTTAGCACTCGCAGGCATTCAGTACTTC.

This chain links TRBV5-1 with TRBJ2-7, with a tentative D call TRBD1 (5 bases). Trimming removed 7 bases from V and 3 bases from J, with 20 bases in between. The CDR3 is 15 residues long. CDR1 SGHRS and CDR2 YFSETQ come from the germline V gene. In DNA, the CDR3 is TGCGCCAGCTCCTTAGGGGCAGGGCTTATCTACGAGCAGTACTTC. This sequence encodes CASSLGAGLIYEQYF.

The chain combines TRBV25-1 with TRBJ1-1; 10 nucleotides align to TRBD1. The CDR3 is 16 amino acids. CDR1 and CDR2 (germline): MGHDK, SYGVNS. V was pared by 7 bases and J by 4 bases, with 12 bases of the junction left unmatched. CDR3 protein: CASTDDGTGVSTEAFF. CDR3 nucleotides: TGTGCCAGCACCGACGACGGGACAGGGGTTAGCACTGAAGCTTTCTTT.

The chain is built from TRBV2 and TRBJ2-3; TRBD2 matches 8 bases. Germline lookup yields CDR1 SNHLY and CDR2 FYNNEI. V was clipped by 7 bases and J by 0 bases; unmatched bases: 12. The CDR3 extends over 17 amino acids. This chain's CDR3 is CASKNTFGGVSTDTQYF. The CDR3 nucleotides read TGTGCCAGCAAAAATACCTTCGGGGGGGTTAGCACAGATACGCAGTATTTT.

The gene calls are TRBV6-1 and TRBJ1-5; TRBD1 agrees at 10 bases. CDR3 length: 15 amino acids. Germline V gene sequence: CDR1 MNHNS, CDR2 SASEGT. Trimming took 4 bases from V and 2 from J; bases not matched to a gene: 2. CDR3 amino acids: CASSAGTGGNQPQHF. The CDR3 nucleotides read TGTGCCAGCAGTGCCGGGACAGGGGGCAATCAGCCCCAGCATTTT.